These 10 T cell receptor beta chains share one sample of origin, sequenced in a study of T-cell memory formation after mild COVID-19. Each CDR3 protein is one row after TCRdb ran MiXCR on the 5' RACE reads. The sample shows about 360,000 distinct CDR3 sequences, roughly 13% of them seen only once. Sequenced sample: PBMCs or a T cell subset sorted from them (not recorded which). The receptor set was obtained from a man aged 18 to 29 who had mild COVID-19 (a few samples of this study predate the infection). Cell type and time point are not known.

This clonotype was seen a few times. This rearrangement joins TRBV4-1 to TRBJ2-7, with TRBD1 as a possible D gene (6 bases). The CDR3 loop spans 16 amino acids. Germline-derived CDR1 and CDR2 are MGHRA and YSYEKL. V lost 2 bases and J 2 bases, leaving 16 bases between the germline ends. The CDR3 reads CASSQPSTGFPYEQYF. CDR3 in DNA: TGCGCCAGCAGCCAACCCTCGACAGGCTTTCCCTACGAGCAGTACTTC.

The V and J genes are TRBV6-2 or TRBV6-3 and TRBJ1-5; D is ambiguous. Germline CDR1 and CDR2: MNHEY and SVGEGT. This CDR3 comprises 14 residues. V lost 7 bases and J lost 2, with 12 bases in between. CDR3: CASTNWGGNQPQHF. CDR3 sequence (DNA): TGTGCCAGCACTAACTGGGGTGGCAATCAGCCCCAGCATTTT.

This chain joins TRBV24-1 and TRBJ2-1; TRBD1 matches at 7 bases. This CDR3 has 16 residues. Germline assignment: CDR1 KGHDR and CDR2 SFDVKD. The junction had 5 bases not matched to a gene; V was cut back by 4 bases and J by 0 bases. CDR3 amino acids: CATSETTGVSYNEQFF. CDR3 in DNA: TGTGCCACCAGTGAAACTACAGGGGTCTCCTACAATGAGCAGTTCTTC.

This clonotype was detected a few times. The CDR3 DNA sequence: TGTGCCAGCAGCCCGGACCCTTCCGGTTATGGCTACACCTTC. It codes for CASSPDPSGYGYTF. The V and J genes are TRBV7-2 and TRBJ1-2, with unresolved D. V was trimmed by 5 bases and J by 5 bases, leaving 15 bases between them. The length of the CDR3 is 14 residues. The V gene's germline CDR1 is SGHTA and CDR2 FQGNSA.

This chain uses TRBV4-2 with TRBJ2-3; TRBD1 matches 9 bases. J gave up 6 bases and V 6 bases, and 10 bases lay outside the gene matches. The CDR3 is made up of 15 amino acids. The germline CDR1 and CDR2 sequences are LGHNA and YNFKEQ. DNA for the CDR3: TGTGCCAGCAGGGGCTCCGGGACAGGGAGGGATACGCAGTATTTT. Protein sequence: CASRGSGTGRDTQYF.

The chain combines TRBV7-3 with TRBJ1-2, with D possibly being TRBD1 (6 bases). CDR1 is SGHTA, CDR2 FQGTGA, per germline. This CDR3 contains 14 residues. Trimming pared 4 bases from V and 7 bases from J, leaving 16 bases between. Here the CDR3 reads CASSSSGSGAGYTF. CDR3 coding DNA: TGTGCCAGCAGCTCCTCCGGTTCAGGGGCTGGCTACACCTTC.

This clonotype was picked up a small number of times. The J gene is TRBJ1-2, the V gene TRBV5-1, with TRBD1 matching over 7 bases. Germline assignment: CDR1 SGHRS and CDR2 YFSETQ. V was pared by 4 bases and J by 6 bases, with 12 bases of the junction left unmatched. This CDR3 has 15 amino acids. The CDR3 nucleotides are TGCGCCAGCAGCGGACCCGACAGGGCTCCCAATGGCTACACCTTC. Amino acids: CASSGPDRAPNGYTF.

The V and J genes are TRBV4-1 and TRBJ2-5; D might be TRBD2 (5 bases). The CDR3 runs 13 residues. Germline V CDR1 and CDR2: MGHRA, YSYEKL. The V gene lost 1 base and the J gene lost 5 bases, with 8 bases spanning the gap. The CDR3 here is CASSQASRETQYF. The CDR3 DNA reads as TGCGCCAGCAGCCAAGCTAGCCGGGAGACCCAGTACTTC.

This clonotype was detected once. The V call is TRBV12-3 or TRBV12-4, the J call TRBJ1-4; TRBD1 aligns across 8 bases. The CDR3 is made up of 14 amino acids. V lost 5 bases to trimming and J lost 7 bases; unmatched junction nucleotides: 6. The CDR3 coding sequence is TGTGCCAGCAGTAAGGACAGGGTGGGTGAAAAACTGTTTTTT. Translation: CASSKDRVGEKLFF.

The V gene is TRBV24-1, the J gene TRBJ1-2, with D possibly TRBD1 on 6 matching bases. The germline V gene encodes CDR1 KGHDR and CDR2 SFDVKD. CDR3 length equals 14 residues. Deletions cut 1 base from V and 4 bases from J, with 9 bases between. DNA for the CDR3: TGTGCCACCAGTGATTTCGGACAGCGCTATGGCTACACCTTC. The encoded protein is CATSDFGQRYGYTF.